These T cell receptor beta chains were read from a single sample in a study of blood T cell repertoires in COVID-19. TCRdb keeps only in-frame clones here, not all; method: immunoSEQ multiplex PCR. The sample includes some 340,000 clones, 83% seen only once; the top ten take 2.5% to 3.5%. The sequencing sample was made of peripheral blood. The source of these receptors is a man younger than 45 with active or convalescent COVID-19. Each CDR3 is given without its conserved first and last residue. The D gene is left open where the match is weak. Where a row states a size, it is once, few, many or the class of an expanded clone; other rows omit it.

cdr3_aa | v_call | clone_size | d_call | j_call
ASGTYRGYNSPLH | TRBV27 | - | TRBD1 | TRBJ1-6
ASSALPGGETQY | TRBV19 | - | - | TRBJ2-5
ASSFDRVTEAF | TRBV5-6 | few | TRBD1 | TRBJ1-1
ASSPETDTQY | TRBV12-3/TRBV12-4 | - | - | TRBJ2-3
ASSYELLGYEQY | TRBV6-2/TRBV6-3 | - | - | TRBJ2-7
ASSPGGLTRHNEQF | TRBV3-1/TRBV3-2 | - | - | TRBJ2-1
ASSLPGKEAF | TRBV28 | - | - | TRBJ1-1
ASSLLGQGNPYEQY | TRBV9 | - | - | TRBJ2-7
ASSVGTAPYSNQPQH | TRBV9 | - | TRBD1 | TRBJ1-5
ASSLGGLTNEKLF | TRBV5-1 | - | - | TRBJ1-4
ASSPRQGVLGGELF | TRBV6-6 | - | TRBD1 | TRBJ2-2
ARRDWGGGSQDEQF | TRBV19 | once | - | TRBJ2-1
ASSRRYGYT | TRBV12-3/TRBV12-4 | - | - | TRBJ1-2
AITGDSQETQY | TRBV10-3 | - | TRBD1 | TRBJ2-5
AWRADILRASEQY | TRBV30 | - | - | TRBJ2-7
ASSLTGSRAEAF | TRBV19 | once | - | TRBJ1-1
ASSHGQGRAEAF | TRBV4-1 | once | TRBD1 | TRBJ1-1
ASSPTSGTSGGEQF | TRBV18 | - | TRBD2 | TRBJ2-1
AISDRSGGSGPNEQF | TRBV10-3 | - | TRBD2 | TRBJ2-1
ASSLFSGRSSYEQY | TRBV5-1 | - | TRBD2 | TRBJ2-7
ASSFSQGDQPQH | TRBV5-1 | - | TRBD1 | TRBJ1-5
ASSVDYYYEQY | TRBV7-3 | - | - | TRBJ2-7
ASSTRWDRPYNEQF | TRBV11-3 | once | TRBD1 | TRBJ2-1
ASSQEVGLAGLNEQF | TRBV4-3 | - | TRBD2 | TRBJ2-1
SVEAGVGANVLT | TRBV29-1 | - | - | TRBJ2-6
ASSQSQDEQY | TRBV7-8 | - | - | TRBJ2-7